These 21 T cell receptor beta chains share one sample of origin, sequenced in a study of immune evolution from preneoplasia to lung adenocarcinoma. The table came from immunoSEQ multiplex PCR; TCRdb's copy has only in-frame clones and leaves some out. Of about 11,000 clones detected, roughly 80% appear once; the ten largest clones hold about 30%. Material: FFPE normal lung tissue adjacent to the tumor. These receptors came from a person aged 55 to 75 with lung adenocarcinoma. Some clones in this sample may be carry-over from other donors' samples.

This sequence joins TRBV9 and TRBJ2-3, with D perhaps TRBD2 (6 bases). The germline V gene has CDR1 SGDLS and CDR2 YYNGEE. The CDR3 is 15 residues long. With 3 bases removed from V and 4 bases from J, the gap between germline ends came to 15 bases. CDR3 coding DNA: TGTGCCAGCAGCGCCCGTGGGACTCACGCAGATACGCAGTATTTT. The encoded protein is CASSARGTHADTQYF.

The chain employs TRBV30 and TRBJ2-2, with TRBD2 identical over 13 bases. Trimming removed 2 bases from V and 5 bases from J; junction bases left unmatched: 8. Germline V gives CDR1 GTSNPN, CDR2 SVGIG (reference sequence). This CDR3 is built from 17 residues. CDR3 residues: CAWSFGTSGKQTGELFF. The CDR3 nucleotides read TGTGCCTGGAGTTTCGGGACTAGCGGGAAGCAGACCGGGGAGCTGTTTTTT.

This clone has more than one count but fewer than ten. This sequence joins TRBV19 and TRBJ2-3; the match to TRBD1 covers 11 bases. V trimming: 4 bases; J trimming: 5 bases; junction bases outside the gene matches: 14. Per the germline V gene, CDR1 is LNHDA and CDR2 is SQIVND (reference sequence). This CDR3 has 18 amino acids. The DNA of the CDR3 is TGTGCCAGTAGTAATGGCTGGGGGACAGGGGGGCAGAGAGATACGCAGTATTTT. Amino acid sequence: CASSNGWGTGGQRDTQYF.

The J gene is TRBJ2-5, the V gene TRBV28, with D perhaps matching TRBD1 (5 bases). This CDR3 is built from 17 residues. Germline CDR1 and CDR2: MDHEN and SYDVKM. Trimming took 6 bases from V and 4 from J, leaving 24 bases between them. CDR3 region: CASRRLGRVGSVETQYF. CDR3 bases: TGTGCCAGCAGACGGTTGGGCAGGGTAGGGTCAGTAGAGACCCAGTACTTC.

In DNA, the CDR3 is TGTGCCAGCAGCTTAGGGGACAGGAGTAGCCCCAATGAGCAGTTCTTC. Its protein product is CASSLGDRSSPNEQFF. The chain is built from TRBV7-6 and TRBJ2-1, with 8 bases identical to TRBD1. Germline V gene data show CDR1 as SGHVS and CDR2 as FNYEAQ. The CDR3 is 16 residues long. The J segment lost 6 bases and the V segment lost 1 base, leaving 8 bases of the junction unmatched.

The chain joins TRBV7-9 to TRBJ1-4; 10 nucleotides line up with TRBD1. CDR3 length: 17 residues. Germline V gene sequence: CDR1 SEHNR, CDR2 FQNEAQ (reference sequence). V was pared by 5 bases and J by 4 bases, with 10 bases of the junction left unmatched. CDR3 in amino acids: CASSPGTGESVNEKLFF. The CDR3 DNA is TGTGCCAGCAGCCCCGGGACAGGGGAGTCGGTTAATGAAAAACTGTTTTTT.

This CDR3 reads CASSRATQGTTGELFF. The CDR3 region has the DNA TGTGCCAGCAGCCGAGCGACACAGGGGACCACCGGGGAGCTGTTTTTT. The rearrangement links TRBV7-7 to TRBJ2-2, with 7 nucleotides matching TRBD1. Germline V gene lookup returns CDR1 SSHAT and CDR2 FNYEAQ (reference sequence). With V trimmed by 5 bases and J by 4 bases, 10 bases remained unmatched. This CDR3 has 16 residues.

The chain couples TRBV5-1 to TRBJ1-1; D is perhaps TRBD1 (5 bases). Germline V gives CDR1 SGHRS, CDR2 YFSETQ. V dropped 0 bases and J dropped 5 bases, with 11 bases sitting between them. The CDR3 length is 14 residues. The CDR3 loop reads CASSLEAGVTEAFF. For the CDR3, the DNA is TGCGCCAGCAGCTTGGAAGCGGGGGTGACTGAAGCTTTCTTT.

The V call is TRBV7-9, the J call TRBJ2-5, with D hard to call. Trimming took 3 bases from V and 4 from J, leaving 9 bases between them. Germline V gene sequence: CDR1 SEHNR, CDR2 FQNEAQ (reference sequence). The CDR3 totals 13 residues. The CDR3 DNA reads TGTGCCAGCAGCTTTCAGAGCTTAGAGACCCAGTACTTC. Protein sequence: CASSFQSLETQYF.

The chain carries TRBV30 and TRBJ1-1; a possible D gene is TRBD1 (5 bases). The CDR3 has 14 amino acids. Per germline, CDR1 GTSNPN and CDR2 SVGIG (reference sequence). The V end was cut by 0 bases, the J end by 3 bases, with 11 bases between. The CDR3 nucleotides are TGTGCCTGGAGTGTGGGAGGGGCCGACACTGAAGCTTTCTTT. Amino acid sequence: CAWSVGGADTEAFF. Full variable domain (missing parts from reference TRBV30 and TRBJ1-1): SQTIHQWPATLVQPVGSPLSLECTVEGTSNPNLYWYRQAAGRGLQLLFYSVGIGQISSEVPQNLSASRPQDRQFILSSKKLLLSDSGFYLCAWSVGGADTEAFFGQGTRLTVV.

The chain employs TRBV7-2 and TRBJ2-5, with D uncertain. CDR1 is SGHTA and CDR2 is FQGNSA in the germline V gene. Trimming took off 1 base at V and 2 bases at J, with 5 bases between the two ends. The length of the CDR3 is 13 residues. The CDR3 protein is CASSLGQQETQYF. In nucleotides, the CDR3 is TGTGCCAGCAGCTTAGGACAACAAGAGACCCAGTACTTC.

The rearrangement links TRBV7-2 to TRBJ1-1; D uncertain. CDR1 and CDR2 from the germline V gene are SGHTA and FQGNSA. CDR3 length: 13 amino acids. V was clipped by 3 bases and J by 4 bases, with 9 bases between them. The CDR3: CASSFVRSTEAFF. The CDR3 bases are TGTGCCAGCAGCTTCGTTAGGAGCACTGAAGCTTTCTTT.

This clone rates as large. The V and J genes are TRBV11-3 and TRBJ2-7, with D perhaps TRBD1 (5 bases). The CDR3 sequence is 13 residues long. Trimming pared 5 bases from V and 6 bases from J, leaving 14 bases between. The germline V gene encodes CDR1 SGHNT and CDR2 YENEEA. CDR3 sequence reads: CASSENPGPEQYF. DNA of the CDR3: TGTGCCAGCAGCGAAAACCCAGGGCCCGAGCAGTACTTC.

The gene calls are TRBV19 and TRBJ2-5; no clear D gene. The germline gives CDR1 LNHDA, CDR2 SQIVND (reference sequence). CDR3 length: 14 residues. V gave up 3 bases and J gave up 5 bases, with 13 bases separating them. The CDR3 spells CASSISPASETQYF. The CDR3 DNA reads TGTGCCAGTAGTATCTCCCCTGCTTCGGAGACCCAGTACTTC.

By sample fraction, this clone is medium-sized. The chain carries TRBV28 and TRBJ1-2; 8 nucleotides line up with TRBD1. Trimming at V came to 1 base and at J to 4 bases, leaving 2 bases not matched to a gene. The CDR3 totals 14 residues. From germline, CDR1 is MDHEN and CDR2 SYDVKM. The CDR3 is CASSLYQGAYGYTF. DNA of the CDR3: TGTGCCAGCAGTTTATATCAGGGGGCCTATGGCTACACCTTC.

This clone is medium-sized within its sample. The chain combines TRBV5-1 with TRBJ2-7, with 12 nucleotides matching TRBD1. Per the germline V gene, CDR1 is SGHRS and CDR2 is YFSETQ. CDR3 length: 15 residues. J was trimmed by 4 bases and V by 4 bases; bases with no gene match: 6. The CDR3 sequence is CASSLGQGASYEQYF. In nucleotides, the CDR3 is TGCGCCAGCAGCCTGGGACAGGGGGCCTCTTACGAGCAGTACTTC.

The chain is built from TRBV5-5 and TRBJ2-2; TRBD1 matches 10 bases. This CDR3 has 14 amino acids. Trimming cost V 5 bases and J 8 bases; bases outside gene matches: 6. The germline V gene has CDR1 SGHKS and CDR2 YYEKEE (reference sequence). CDR3 amino acids: CASRPGQGTGELFF. CDR3 coding DNA: TGTGCCAGCAGGCCGGGACAGGGGACAGGGGAGCTGTTTTTT.

This clone was detected only a few times. The CDR3 bases are TGTGCCAGCAGGGTCTACAGGGGAACTGAAGCTTTCTTT. Translation gives CASRVYRGTEAFF. The chain is built from TRBV7-2 and TRBJ1-1; the match to TRBD1 covers 7 bases. J lost 5 bases, V lost 6 bases, and 6 bases had no gene match. This CDR3 is 13 amino acids long. Germline-derived CDR1 and CDR2 are SGHTA and FQGNSA.

This chain joins TRBV7-2 and TRBJ1-5; TRBD1 agrees at 8 bases. Germline V gene data show CDR1 as SGHTA and CDR2 as FQGNSA. CDR3 size: 15 residues. With 6 bases clipped from V and 4 bases from J, the junction kept 8 bases outside the gene matches. CDR3 in DNA: TGTGCCAGCAGTTTCCAGGGGGCGTTGAATCAGCCCCAGCATTTT. Its protein product is CASSFQGALNQPQHF.

This clone is deemed medium-sized. The chain carries TRBV27 and TRBJ2-2; the D gene is possibly TRBD2 (7 bases). Trimming shortened V by 3 bases and J by 7 bases, and 12 bases separated the two germline ends. This CDR3 is built from 14 residues. Germline V gene sequence: CDR1 MNHEY, CDR2 SMNVEV (reference sequence). The CDR3 DNA follows: TGTGCCAGCAGTTTCGGGGGGCTTATCGGGGAGCTGTTTTTT. This translates into CASSFGGLIGELFF.

This chain connects TRBV7-2 to TRBJ1-4; D may be TRBD1 (5 bases). Trimming took off 9 bases at V and 7 bases at J, with 18 bases between the two ends. The CDR3 extends over 14 amino acids. Looked up from germline, CDR1 is SGHTA and CDR2 is FQGNSA. CDR3 region: CASQGFGMGEKLFF. The CDR3 DNA follows: TGTGCCAGTCAGGGTTTTGGTATGGGTGAAAAACTGTTTTTT. Looking up the rest from reference TRBV7-2 and TRBJ1-4 gives the full variable domain: GAGVSQSPSNKVTEKGKDVELRCDPISGHTALYWYRQSLGQGLEFLIYFQGNSAPDKSGLPSDRFSAERTGGSVSTLTIQRTQQEDSAVYLCASQGFGMGEKLFFGSGTQLSVL.